One T cell receptor (beta chain) is described in this entry. The antigen is not known. The repertoire was sequenced with immunoSEQ multiplex PCR; TCRdb's copy has only in-frame clones and lacks some. Among 3,000 to 3,500 clones, roughly four fifths were seen once, and the ten largest hold over 10%. CDR3 size: 15 residues. Germline values: CDR1 SGDLS, CDR2 YYNGEE. V lost 0 bases to trimming and J lost 5 bases, with 14 bases between them. The normal lung sample lay at least 3 cm, and maximally far, from the tumour. These data come from a study of immune cell composition in non-small cell lung cancer. Findings and caveats of the study: Smoking pack-years did not significantly correlate with tumour TCR-beta clonality. Roughly 75% of squamous and roughly 32% of adenocarcinoma cases had tumour-associated clones >0.5%. Tumour-reactive clones were not shown to match dominant in vivo tumour clones.

The gene calls are TRBV9 and TRBJ2-5, with no clear D. The clonotype comes from a human donor with non-small cell lung cancer. The donor label of this sample is uncertain. The specimen sequenced was non-adjacent lung tissue. DNA of the CDR3: TGTGCCAGCAGCGTAGGAATTGCAGGAATGGAGACCCAGTACTTC. It codes for CASSVGIAGMETQYF.